This TCR beta chain was recovered during a study of blood T cell repertoires in COVID-19. Germline-derived CDR1 and CDR2 are SQVTM and ANQGSEA. The CDR3 length is 13 residues. Between the trimmed V and J ends, which lost 3 bases and 1 base, there was a span of 9 bases. The table came from immunoSEQ multiplex PCR; TCRdb's copy has only in-frame clones and leaves some out. The data contain about 230,000 clones, over 85% of them singletons. This TCR was recovered from a woman under 40 with acute COVID-19. Sequenced input: PBMCs or T cells enriched from blood (not recorded which). The chain employs TRBV29-1 and TRBJ1-1; tentatively, D is TRBD1 (6 bases). The CDR3 DNA sequence: TGCAGCGTTGAGGGACAAGCGAACACTGAAGCTTTCTTT. Translated: CSVEGQANTEAFF.